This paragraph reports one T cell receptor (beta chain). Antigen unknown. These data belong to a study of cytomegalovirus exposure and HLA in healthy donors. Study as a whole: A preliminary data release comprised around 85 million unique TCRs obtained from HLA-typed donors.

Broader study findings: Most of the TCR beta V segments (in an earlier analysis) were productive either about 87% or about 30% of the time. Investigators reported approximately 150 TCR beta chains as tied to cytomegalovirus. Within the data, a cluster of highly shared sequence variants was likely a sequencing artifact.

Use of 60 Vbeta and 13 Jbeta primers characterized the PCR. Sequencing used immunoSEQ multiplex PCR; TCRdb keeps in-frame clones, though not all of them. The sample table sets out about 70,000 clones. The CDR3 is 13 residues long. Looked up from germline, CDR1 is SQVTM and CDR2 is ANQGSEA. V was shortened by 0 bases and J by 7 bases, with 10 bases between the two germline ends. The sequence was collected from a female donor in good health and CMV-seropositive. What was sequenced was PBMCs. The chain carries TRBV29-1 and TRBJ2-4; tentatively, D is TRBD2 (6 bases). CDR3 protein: CSVEEFRGNIQYF. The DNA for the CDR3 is TGCAGCGTTGAAGAATTTCGGGGGAACATTCAGTACTTC.